These T cell receptor beta chains were read from a single sample in a study of radiotherapy plus CTLA-4 blockade in lung cancer. Clones were sequenced by immunoSEQ multiplex PCR, and TCRdb holds only the in-frame ones, with some missing. The data contain 90,000 to 130,000 clones, more than 65% of them singletons. Sequences were derived from peripheral blood, sampled from a patient treated with radiotherapy plus ipilimumab. All receptors derive from a human donor with non-small cell lung cancer that progressed on radiotherapy plus ipilimumab. Some clones in this sample may be carry-over from other donors' samples. Each CDR3 is given with its conserved first and last residue. A D gene is named only where the DNA matches it firmly. The size of a clone is reported for some rows only, either as once, few or many, or as a class for expanded clones.

size: NA
V: TRBV18
D: NA
J: TRBJ2-5
CDR3: CASSPRDAYQETQYF
DNA: TGTGCCAGCTCACCAAGGGACGCCTACCAAGAGACCCAGTACTTC

size: NA
V: TRBV2
D: NA
J: TRBJ2-2
CDR3: CASSESSTGELFF
DNA: TGTGCCAGCAGTGAGAGCAGCACCGGGGAGCTGTTTTTT

size: NA
V: TRBV5-1
D: NA
J: TRBJ2-5
CDR3: CASSLQAGAQYQETQYF
DNA: TGCGCCAGCAGCCTTCAGGCAGGGGCCCAGTACCAAGAGACCCAGTACTTC

size: once
V: TRBV11-2
D: NA
J: TRBJ1-6
CDR3: CASSVREGGSPLHF
DNA: TGTGCCAGCAGCGTTCGGGAGGGAGGGTCACCCCTCCACTTT

size: NA
V: TRBV7-6
D: TRBD2
J: TRBJ2-1
CDR3: CASSLGWTSGGREQFF
DNA: TGTGCCAGCAGCTTAGGATGGACTAGCGGGGGTCGGGAGCAGTTCTTC

size: NA
V: TRBV7-9
D: TRBD2
J: TRBJ2-3
CDR3: CASSLVAGGSTDTQYF
DNA: TGTGCCAGCAGCTTAGTTGCGGGGGGAAGCACAGATACGCAGTATTTT

size: few
V: TRBV7-8
D: NA
J: TRBJ1-6
CDR3: CASSFSRDPYNSPLHF
DNA: TGTGCCAGCAGCTTTAGCAGGGACCCGTATAATTCACCCCTCCACTTT

size: NA
V: TRBV19
D: TRBD1
J: TRBJ2-6
CDR3: CASNKDRGVLGANVLTF
DNA: TGTGCCAGTAACAAGGACAGGGGGGTTTTAGGGGCCAACGTCCTGACTTTC

size: NA
V: TRBV7-2
D: NA
J: TRBJ1-2
CDR3: CASSSSRYGYTF
DNA: TGTGCCAGCAGCTCCTCGCGATATGGCTACACCTTC

size: once
V: TRBV5-6
D: NA
J: TRBJ1-1
CDR3: CASSIARLLNTEAFF
DNA: TGTGCCAGCAGCATAGCTCGGTTATTGAACACTGAAGCTTTCTTT

size: NA
V: TRBV5-8
D: NA
J: TRBJ1-2
CDR3: CASSWGRGLQGYTF
DNA: TGTGCCAGCAGCTGGGGTAGAGGGTTACAAGGCTACACCTTC

size: NA
V: TRBV2
D: TRBD2
J: TRBJ2-3
CDR3: CASSELPAGNTDTQYF
DNA: TGTGCCAGCAGTGAACTTCCAGCGGGGAACACAGATACGCAGTATTTT

size: few
V: TRBV18
D: NA
J: TRBJ1-4
CDR3: CASSYTRTPNEKLFF
DNA: TGTGCCAGCTCATATACTCGGACCCCTAATGAAAAACTGTTTTTT

size: NA
V: TRBV19
D: NA
J: TRBJ2-7
CDR3: CASSISISSYEQYF
DNA: TGTGCCAGTAGTATATCTATAAGCTCCTACGAGCAGTACTTC

size: NA
V: TRBV2
D: NA
J: TRBJ1-6
CDR3: CASSGAQGISYNSPLHF
DNA: TGTGCCAGCAGCGGGGCGCAGGGAATCTCCTATAATTCACCCCTCCACTTT

size: NA
V: TRBV19
D: NA
J: TRBJ2-6
CDR3: CASSIWQGGPGANVLTF
DNA: TGTGCCAGTAGTATTTGGCAGGGCGGACCTGGGGCCAACGTCCTGACTTTC

size: NA
V: TRBV7-2
D: NA
J: TRBJ1-5
CDR3: CASSTGSNQPQHF
DNA: TGTGCCAGCAGCACCGGAAGCAATCAGCCCCAGCATTTT

size: NA
V: TRBV5-5
D: NA
J: TRBJ2-1
CDR3: CASSLPGDPAHNEQFF
DNA: TGTGCCAGCAGCTTGCCAGGGGATCCTGCACACAATGAGCAGTTCTTC

size: NA
V: TRBV28
D: TRBD1
J: TRBJ1-2
CDR3: CASSWTGDGYTF
DNA: TGTGCCAGCAGTTGGACAGGGGATGGCTACACCTTC

size: few
V: TRBV4-1
D: NA
J: TRBJ2-6
CDR3: CASSLRTSRPSGANVLTF
DNA: TGCGCCAGCAGCCTGCGGACAAGCCGACCTTCTGGGGCCAACGTCCTGACTTTC

size: few
V: TRBV7-3
D: TRBD1
J: TRBJ2-3
CDR3: CASSLGLGQAGYTQYF
DNA: TGTGCCAGCAGCTTAGGGCTGGGACAGGCGGGGTATACGCAGTATTTT

size: NA
V: TRBV6-5
D: NA
J: TRBJ1-4
CDR3: CASSPREKLFF
DNA: TGTGCCAGCAGCCCCCGAGAAAAACTGTTTTTT

size: NA
V: TRBV13
D: TRBD1
J: TRBJ2-3
CDR3: CASRETGGSTDTQYF
DNA: TGTGCCAGCAGAGAAACAGGGGGGAGCACAGATACGCAGTATTTT

size: NA
V: TRBV11-3
D: NA
J: TRBJ2-5
CDR3: CASSQEETQYF
DNA: TGTGCCAGCAGCCAGGAAGAGACCCAGTACTTC

size: few
V: TRBV18
D: TRBD2
J: TRBJ2-5
CDR3: CASSLRGGGETQYF
DNA: TGTGCCAGCTCACTGCGGGGGGGCGGAGAGACCCAGTACTTC

size: NA
V: TRBV19
D: NA
J: TRBJ1-6
CDR3: CASTHQRREGFSSPLHF
DNA: TGTGCCAGTACCCATCAAAGGAGGGAAGGATTTAGTTCACCCCTCCACTTT

size: NA
V: TRBV7-9
D: TRBD1
J: TRBJ1-5
CDR3: CASSLAGQYQPQHF
DNA: TGTGCCAGCAGCTTAGCGGGACAGTATCAGCCCCAGCATTTT

size: NA
V: TRBV9
D: TRBD2
J: TRBJ2-1
CDR3: CASSAVLAGGFYNEQFF
DNA: TGTGCCAGCAGCGCCGTTCTAGCGGGGGGGTTCTACAATGAGCAGTTCTTC

size: NA
V: TRBV7-8
D: TRBD1
J: TRBJ2-7
CDR3: CASSPGRTGNYEQYF
DNA: TGTGCCAGCAGCCCCGGAAGGACAGGGAACTACGAGCAGTACTTC

size: NA
V: TRBV6-6
D: TRBD2
J: TRBJ2-3
CDR3: CASSEPLAAPDTQYF
DNA: TGTGCCAGCAGTGAGCCCCTAGCGGCCCCAGATACGCAGTATTTT

size: NA
V: TRBV6-6
D: NA
J: TRBJ1-1
CDR3: CASSYPGRFTEAFF
DNA: TGTGCCAGCAGTTACCCGGGACGGTTCACTGAAGCTTTCTTT

size: NA
V: TRBV11-1
D: NA
J: TRBJ1-2
CDR3: CASSPITTGLGYTF
DNA: TGTGCCAGCAGCCCGATCACGACGGGACTTGGCTACACCTTC

size: NA
V: TRBV7-3
D: NA
J: TRBJ2-3
CDR3: CASSLGSDADTQYF
DNA: TGTGCCAGCAGCTTAGGGAGCGACGCAGATACGCAGTATTTT

size: once
V: TRBV7-2
D: NA
J: TRBJ2-3
CDR3: CASSLLRDPGTDTQYF
DNA: TGTGCCAGCAGCTTACTACGTGACCCGGGCACAGATACGCAGTATTTT

size: NA
V: TRBV4-1
D: NA
J: TRBJ2-1
CDR3: CASSLRDSTYNEQFF
DNA: TGCGCCAGCAGCCTCCGGGACTCGACCTACAATGAGCAGTTCTTC

size: NA
V: TRBV7-2
D: TRBD1
J: TRBJ1-6
CDR3: CASSLGTGLSLHF
DNA: TGTGCCAGCAGCTTAGGGACAGGTCTGTCCCTCCACTTT

size: NA
V: TRBV5-8
D: NA
J: TRBJ2-6
CDR3: CASSTNRAGANVLTF
DNA: TGTGCCAGCAGCACTAACAGGGCTGGGGCCAACGTCCTGACTTTC

size: NA
V: TRBV18
D: NA
J: TRBJ1-1
CDR3: CASSPGPGMADLDTEAFF
DNA: TGTGCCAGCTCACCCGGGCCAGGAATGGCTGATTTGGACACTGAAGCTTTCTTT

size: NA
V: TRBV4-1
D: TRBD1
J: TRBJ2-1
CDR3: CASSQSRGTGRTEQFF
DNA: TGCGCCAGCAGCCAATCGAGGGGGACAGGACGAACTGAGCAGTTCTTC

size: NA
V: TRBV7-2
D: NA
J: TRBJ1-2
CDR3: CASSLLAGNGYTF
DNA: TGTGCCAGCAGCTTATTGGCAGGGAATGGCTACACCTTC

size: NA
V: TRBV30
D: TRBD1
J: TRBJ1-2
CDR3: CAWSVGQGHGYTF
DNA: TGTGCCTGGAGTGTGGGACAGGGCCATGGCTACACCTTC

size: NA
V: TRBV4-2
D: NA
J: TRBJ2-3
CDR3: CASSQGQASTDTQYF
DNA: TGTGCCAGCAGCCAAGGACAGGCGAGCACAGATACGCAGTATTTT

size: NA
V: TRBV6-1
D: NA
J: TRBJ1-6
CDR3: CASSDGRGKGYNSPLHF
DNA: TGTGCCAGCAGTGATGGAAGGGGGAAGGGGTATAATTCACCCCTCCACTTT

size: few
V: TRBV6-6
D: NA
J: TRBJ1-6
CDR3: CASSWGAGNSPLHF
DNA: TGTGCCAGCAGTTGGGGGGCGGGTAATTCACCCCTCCACTTT